The source of this T cell receptor (beta chain) is a study of shared clonotypes between healthy human individuals. General study points: In this cohort, only blood was sampled, and tissue repertoires likely differ.

The CDR3 loop spans 16 amino acids. Germline CDR1 reads MGHRA; CDR2 reads YSYEKL. V trimming: 0 bases; J trimming: 4 bases; junction bases outside the gene matches: 4. Positively selected for CCR7, the CD45RO-negative cells used as naive CD8 cells excluded terminally differentiated effector memory CD45RA+ cells. This clone was seen once. Its specificity is not known. Method: immunoSEQ multiplex PCR; TCRdb's copy keeps in-frame clones and lacks some. The sample carries some 1,900,000 clones, less than 95% recorded once. The sequence came from a man aged 18 to 29 in good health. This chain links TRBV4-1 with TRBJ2-4; 9 bases are a match to TRBD1. The sequenced sample was naive CD8+ T cells sorted from blood. CDR3 DNA sequence: TGCGCCAGCAGCCAAGATTCGGGACAGGGTAAAAACATTCAGTACTTC. Residues: CASSQDSGQGKNIQYF.